This T cell receptor (beta chain) came from a study of cytomegalovirus exposure and HLA in healthy donors. Study-level information: The approximately 110 validation repertoires, a later analysis reported, used the same platform as the roughly 710 first-cohort repertoires.

Assay used: immunoSEQ multiplex PCR; TCRdb lists only in-frame clones, some missing. Of around 150,000 clones in the sample, about 90% were seen once. Study-level points and caveats: Cytomegalovirus status was reportedly diagnosed by the classifier with high sensitivity and specificity. Listed as cytomegalovirus-associated were 150 or so TCR beta chains. Most TCR sequences were uncommon, yet certain public TCRs appeared in many donors.

As to this clone: What it binds is unknown.

The CDR3 spans 16 residues. CDR1 SNHLY and CDR2 FYNNEI come from the germline V gene. V shed 3 bases and J 10 bases; nucleotides not matched to a gene: 10. This chain links TRBV2 with TRBJ2-1, with 12 nucleotides matching TRBD2. The clonotype comes from a woman in her late teens or twenties in good health and CMV-seropositive. The sample was PBMCs. The CDR3 sequence is CASSDPSGGAKEEQFF. The DNA of the CDR3 is TGTGCCAGCAGTGACCCTAGCGGGGGGGCGAAAGAAGAGCAGTTCTTC.